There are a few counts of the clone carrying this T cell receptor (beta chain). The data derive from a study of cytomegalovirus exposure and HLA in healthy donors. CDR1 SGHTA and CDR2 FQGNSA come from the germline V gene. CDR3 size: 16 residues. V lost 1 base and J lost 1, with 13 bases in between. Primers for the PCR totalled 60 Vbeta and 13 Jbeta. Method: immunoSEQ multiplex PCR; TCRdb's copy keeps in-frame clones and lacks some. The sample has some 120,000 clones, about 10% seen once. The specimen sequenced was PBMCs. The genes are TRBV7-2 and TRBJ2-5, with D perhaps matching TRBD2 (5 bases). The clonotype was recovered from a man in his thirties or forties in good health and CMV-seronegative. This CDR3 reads CASSLGRPGSQETQYF. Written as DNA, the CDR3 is TGTGCCAGCAGCTTAGGACGGCCGGGGAGCCAAGAGACCCAGTACTTC.